This T cell receptor (beta chain) was found in a study of response to subunit inactivated influenza vaccine. Study findings and constraints: Authors suggested seasonal influenza vaccinations each recruit few new T cells.

The germline V gene has CDR1 SGHVS and CDR2 FQNEAQ. The junction had 9 bases not matched to a gene; V was cut back by 2 bases and J by 8 bases. The length of the CDR3 is 15 residues. TCRdb redid the calling of the RT-PCR reads with MiXCR, one entry per CDR3 protein. Among about 610,000 distinct CDR3 sequences, about 15% were seen once, and the ten largest hold around 10%. A word on this clonotype: Its antigen is as yet unknown.

The sequence derives from a man over 45 who received an inactivated influenza vaccine. The material was PBMCs from blood, obtained 12 days after vaccination. The rearrangement joins TRBV7-8 to TRBJ2-1; 7 bases agree with TRBD2. CDR3: CASSLSLREWDEQFF. The CDR3 DNA reads TGTGCCAGCAGCTTATCTTTGCGGGAGTGGGATGAGCAGTTCTTC. The whole variable domain, filled in from reference TRBV7-8 and TRBJ2-1, reads GAGVSQSPRYKVAKRGQDVALRCDPISGHVSLFWYQQALGQGPEFLTYFQNEAQLDKSGLPSDRFFAERPEGSVSTLKIQRTQQEDSAVYLCASSLSLREWDEQFFGPGTRLTVL.